This T cell receptor (beta chain) was recovered during a study of T cell responses to AZD1222 COVID-19 vaccine. Notes on the study in general: Only six individuals given AZD1222 were seropositive at baseline. In the spike-specific TCR repertoire, nearly half reportedly target unmutated variant regions. Clonal diversity may have been underestimated, and the donors were mostly white British, with more females than males.

Measured with immunoSEQ multiplex PCR; TCRdb has only the in-frame clones, and not every one. The repertoire consists of roughly 130,000 clones, with about 93% occurring once and the leading ten covering roughly 7%. About this clone: The target antigen is unknown.

Germline CDR1 and CDR2: SGHRS and YFSETQ. The ends were cut back, 0 bases at V and 0 bases at J, with 10 bases in the middle. The CDR3 runs 17 residues. This specimen was peripheral blood, taken on day 0 of AZD1222 vaccination. The genes are TRBV5-1 and TRBJ1-6, with D unresolved. The TCR originated in an adult in good health. This CDR3 reads CASSLAGSSSYNSPLHF. The CDR3 coding sequence is TGCGCCAGCAGCTTGGCGGGGTCAAGCTCCTATAATTCACCCCTCCACTTT.